One and the same sample provided the 11 T cell receptor beta chains below, sequenced in a study of T cell responses to AZD1222 COVID-19 vaccine. Sequenced by immunoSEQ multiplex PCR; TCRdb stores in-frame clones only, minus some. The data contain around 120,000 clones, around 86% of them singletons. This specimen was peripheral blood, taken on day 0 of AZD1222 vaccination. The receptors derive from an adult in good health.

The rearrangement links TRBV7-9 to TRBJ1-2; D is uncertain. The CDR3 runs to 13 residues. CDR1 and CDR2 (germline): SEHNR, FQNEAQ (reference sequence). V was shortened by 0 bases and J by 4 bases, with 6 bases between the two germline ends. The CDR3 region has the DNA TGTGCCAGCAGCTTAGCGGGGTTCTATGGCTACACCTTC. It is translated as CASSLAGFYGYTF.

This rearrangement joins TRBV30 to TRBJ1-5; 11 bases map to TRBD1. Germline CDR1 GTSNPN, CDR2 SVGIG (reference sequence). The length of the CDR3 is 16 residues. With V trimmed by 0 bases and J by 6 bases, 7 bases remained unmatched. CDR3 nucleotide sequence: TGTGCCTGGAGTGTACTTGGACAGGGGGCCGTTCAGCCCCAGCATTTT. As protein: CAWSVLGQGAVQPQHF. The full variable domain, with the rest looked up from reference TRBV30 and TRBJ1-5, is SQTIHQWPATLVQPVGSPLSLECTVEGTSNPNLYWYRQAAGRGLQLLFYSVGIGQISSEVPQNLSASRPQDRQFILSSKKLLLSDSGFYLCAWSVLGQGAVQPQHFGDGTRLSIL.

The V call is TRBV30, the J call TRBJ1-5; 9 bases match TRBD1. Germline V gene lookup returns CDR1 GTSNPN and CDR2 SVGIG (reference sequence). With 4 bases clipped from V and 0 bases from J, the junction kept 7 bases outside the gene matches. The CDR3 sequence is 16 residues long. The CDR3 region has the DNA TGTGCCTGGACTGGACAGGGGAGCTATAGCAATCAGCCCCAGCATTTT. It is translated as CAWTGQGSYSNQPQHF.

This chain connects TRBV3-1 (or the pseudogene TRBV3-2) to TRBJ2-1; the match to TRBD2 covers 11 bases. The V segment lost 4 bases and the J segment 8 bases; nucleotides outside the gene matches: 4. Germline CDR1 is LGHDT and CDR2 is YNNKEL (reference sequence). This CDR3 comprises 14 residues. The CDR3 DNA is TGTGCCAGCAGCCCCGGACTAGCGGGCTATGAGCAGTTCTTC. Protein: CASSPGLAGYEQFF.

The rearrangement uses TRBV15 and TRBJ2-1; tentative D call: TRBD2 (6 bases). V lost 3 bases to trimming and J lost 8 bases, with 14 bases between them. The CDR3 has 14 amino acids. Germline values: CDR1 LNHNV, CDR2 YYDKDF (reference sequence). This CDR3 is CATSSQPTRDEQFF. The CDR3 coding sequence is TGTGCCACCAGCAGCCAGCCGACTAGGGATGAGCAGTTCTTC. The full variable domain, in which reference TRBV15 and TRBJ2-1 provide the parts outside the CDR3, is DAMVIQNPRYQVTQFGKPVTLSCSQTLNHNVMYWYQQKSSQAPKLLFHYYDKDFNNEADTPDNFQSRRPNTSFCFLDIRSPGLGDTAMYLCATSSQPTRDEQFFGPGTRLTVL.

This rearrangement joins TRBV7-8 to TRBJ2-5; D tentatively fits TRBD1 or TRBD2 (5 bases each). From germline, CDR1 is SGHVS and CDR2 FQNEAQ. The CDR3 sequence is 13 residues long. V lost 5 bases, J lost 1 base, and 8 bases lay in between. The CDR3 region has the DNA TGTGCCAGCAGCAGGGGACCCCAAGAGACCCAGTACTTC. Amino acids: CASSRGPQETQYF.

The chain employs TRBV7-8 and TRBJ1-5; tentatively, D is TRBD1 (6 bases). V lost 5 bases to trimming and J lost 3 bases, with 11 bases between them. From germline, CDR1 is SGHVS and CDR2 FQNEAQ. This CDR3 is built from 14 residues. The CDR3: CASSRQGINQPQHF. In DNA form, the CDR3 reads TGTGCCAGCAGCCGGCAGGGGATCAATCAGCCCCAGCATTTT.

V usage is TRBV19 and J usage is TRBJ1-1; D remains unclear. This CDR3 region has 14 residues. V lost 10 bases to trimming and J lost 1 base, with 16 bases between them. Per the germline V gene, CDR1 is LNHDA and CDR2 is SQIVND (reference sequence). The CDR3 DNA reads as TGTGCCACCGCAAGAGGGTCCCCGAACACTGAAGCTTTCTTT. Translated: CATARGSPNTEAFF.

This sequence joins TRBV3-1 (or the pseudogene TRBV3-2) and TRBJ1-3; D not resolved. Trimming cost V 1 base and J 4 bases, with 5 bases left between them. Germline CDR1 LGHDT, CDR2 YNNKEL (reference sequence). The CDR3 is 13 residues long. The CDR3: CASSQVAGNTIYF. The CDR3 DNA reads TGTGCCAGCAGCCAAGTAGCAGGAAACACCATATATTTT.

This chain joins TRBV28 and TRBJ2-7; 8 bases are shared with TRBD2. The length of the CDR3 is 14 residues. Germline loops: CDR1 MDHEN, CDR2 SYDVKM. The J segment lost 4 bases and the V segment lost 3 bases, leaving 5 bases of the junction unmatched. CDR3 sequence: CASSFRLAPYEQYF. The CDR3 coding sequence is TGTGCCAGCAGTTTCAGACTAGCGCCGTACGAGCAGTACTTC.

A word on this clone: The same CDR3 is also encoded by other DNA sequences in this sample. The chain joins TRBV9 to TRBJ2-7; D is perhaps TRBD1 (6 bases). Germline assignment: CDR1 SGDLS and CDR2 YYNGEE. Trimming removed 2 bases at V and 3 bases at J, with 12 bases between. CDR3 length equals 14 residues. This chain's CDR3 is CASSVGGSLYEQYF. CDR3 DNA sequence: TGTGCCAGCAGCGTTGGGGGCAGCCTCTACGAGCAGTACTTC. Drawing the rest from reference TRBV9 and TRBJ2-7, the complete variable domain is DSGVTQTPKHLITATGQRVTLRCSPRSGDLSVYWYQQSLDQGLQFLIQYYNGEERAKGNILERFSAQQFPDLHSELNLSSLELGDSALYFCASSVGGSLYEQYFGPGTRLTVT.